Shown below are 26 T cell receptor beta chains from a single sample sequenced in a study of cytomegalovirus exposure and HLA in healthy donors. The assay was immunoSEQ multiplex PCR, and TCRdb's table has in-frame clones only and misses some. This sample carries 150,000 to 200,000 clones, more than 65% of them seen once, and the ten largest clones take 2.5% to 3%. Sequencing was carried out using PBMCs. The receptor source for this set is a woman between 18 and 30 years old in good health and CMV-seropositive.

The chain is built from TRBV14 and TRBJ1-1; 7 bases line up with TRBD1. The length of the CDR3 is 15 residues. Germline V gene data show CDR1 as SGHDN and CDR2 as FVKESK. Trimming took 3 bases from V and 6 from J; bases not matched to a gene: 10. The CDR3 nucleotides are TGTGCCAGCAGCCACTTCTGGACAGGACGGGCTGAAGCTTTCTTT. Its protein product is CASSHFWTGRAEAFF. The full variable domain, rest sourced from reference TRBV14 and TRBJ1-1, is EAGVTQFPSHSVIEKGQTVTLRCDPISGHDNLYWYRRVMGKEIKFLLHFVKESKQDESGMPNNRFLAERTGGTYSTLKVQPAELEDSGVYFCASSHFWTGRAEAFFGQGTRLTVV.

The chain couples TRBV6-1 to TRBJ1-5, with a tentative D call TRBD1 (5 bases). Looked up from germline, CDR1 is MNHNS and CDR2 is SASEGT. Trimming took 6 bases from V and 7 from J, leaving 19 bases between them. The CDR3 loop spans 15 amino acids. The CDR3 DNA reads as TGTGCCAGCAGCCCCACGGGGGGTGGAGGACAGCCCCAGCATTTT. Residues: CASSPTGGGGQPQHF.

This chain uses TRBV5-8 with TRBJ1-2, with D possibly being TRBD1 (5 bases). The V end was cut by 1 base, the J end by 14 bases, with 15 bases between. Germline V gene lookup returns CDR1 SGHTS and CDR2 YDEGEE. This CDR3 has 12 amino acids. CDR3 DNA: TGTGCCAGCAGCTTGAACGCCTACGGGGGGACCTTC. Amino acid sequence: CASSLNAYGGTF.

CDR3 sequence reads: CASSLRSGAYEQYF. CDR3 nucleotide sequence: TGTGCCAGCAGCTTAAGGTCAGGGGCCTACGAGCAGTACTTC. The chain has TRBV7-6 and TRBJ2-7; tentative D call: TRBD1 (6 bases). The CDR3 consists of 14 residues. Germline assignment: CDR1 SGHVS and CDR2 FNYEAQ. V dropped 2 bases and J dropped 2 bases, with 10 bases sitting between them.

The chain employs TRBV9 and TRBJ1-3; a weak D match, TRBD1 (6 bases). The V end lost 1 base, the J end lost 0 bases, and 11 bases lay between the germline ends. The CDR3 consists of 16 residues. Germline CDR1 reads SGDLS; CDR2 reads YYNGEE. The CDR3 region has the DNA TGTGCCAGCAGCGTATCTCCAGGGGACTCTGGAAACACCATATATTTT. Protein product: CASSVSPGDSGNTIYF.

The chain is built from TRBV28 and TRBJ2-7; TRBD1 aligns across 9 bases. V shed 6 bases, J shed 0 bases, and the junction held 6 bases outside the gene matches. Per the germline V gene, CDR1 is MDHEN and CDR2 is SYDVKM. The CDR3 loop spans 15 amino acids. This CDR3 reads CASRGQGSFSYEQYF. As DNA, the CDR3 is TGTGCCAGCAGGGGACAGGGTAGCTTCTCCTACGAGCAGTACTTC.

The rearrangement links TRBV11-3 to TRBJ1-1, with TRBD1 as a possible D gene (6 bases). Per the germline V gene, CDR1 is SGHNT and CDR2 is YENEEA. The CDR3 runs to 13 residues. V was clipped by 4 bases and J by 3 bases, with 9 bases between them. This chain's CDR3 is CASSSTGYTEAFF. The CDR3 nucleotides read TGTGCCAGCAGCTCAACAGGGTACACTGAAGCTTTCTTT.

The chain carries TRBV9 and TRBJ2-5, with a possible D match to TRBD1 (5 bases). This CDR3 spans 15 amino acids. The ends were cut back, 4 bases at V and 5 bases at J, with 18 bases in the middle. Per germline, CDR1 SGDLS and CDR2 YYNGEE. The CDR3 here is CASSFRSGPRETQYF. As DNA, the CDR3 is TGTGCCAGCAGCTTTCGCTCAGGGCCCCGGGAGACCCAGTACTTC. Variable domain in full (rest from reference TRBV9 and TRBJ2-5): DSGVTQTPKHLITATGQRVTLRCSPRSGDLSVYWYQQSLDQGLQFLIQYYNGEERAKGNILERFSAQQFPDLHSELNLSSLELGDSALYFCASSFRSGPRETQYFGPGTRLLVL.

V is TRBV11-2 and J is TRBJ1-3; no clear D gene. Trimming removed 3 bases at V and 0 bases at J, with 12 bases between. Germline V gene lookup returns CDR1 SGHAT and CDR2 FQNNGV. This CDR3 is 16 amino acids long. CDR3 residues: CASSFLGASSGNTIYF. As DNA, the CDR3 is TGTGCCAGCAGCTTCCTGGGAGCCTCCTCTGGAAACACCATATATTTT. Full variable domain (rest looked up from reference TRBV11-2 and TRBJ1-3): EAGVAQSPRYKIIEKRQSVAFWCNPISGHATLYWYQQILGQGPKLLIQFQNNGVVDDSQLPKDRFSAERLKGVDSTLKIQPAKLEDSAVYLCASSFLGASSGNTIYFGEGSWLTVV.

This chain links TRBV6-5 with TRBJ1-2; 7 nucleotides match TRBD1. The trim removed 2 bases at V and 10 bases at J, leaving 7 bases unmatched. The V gene's germline CDR1 is MNHEY and CDR2 SVGAGI. The CDR3 totals 13 residues. This chain's CDR3 is CASSYRGQQHYTF. CDR3 nucleotide sequence: TGTGCCAGCAGTTACCGGGGACAGCAACACTACACCTTC.

The rearrangement links TRBV27 to TRBJ2-7; perhaps TRBD1 as D (6 bases). The CDR3 covers 14 residues. Germline CDR1 reads MNHEY; CDR2 reads SMNVEV (reference sequence). V was pared by 8 bases and J by 4 bases, with 18 bases between. CDR3 sequence: CASARGSWGYEQYF. The CDR3, as DNA: TGTGCCAGCGCCAGGGGCTCTTGGGGGTACGAGCAGTACTTC.

The J gene is TRBJ1-2, the V gene TRBV20-1, with unresolved D. Deletions cut 6 bases from V and 8 bases from J, with 4 bases between. The length of the CDR3 is 8 residues. Germline V gives CDR1 DFQATT, CDR2 SNEGSKA (reference sequence). DNA of the CDR3: TGCAGTGCCTCCGGCTACACCTTC. Protein sequence: CSASGYTF.

This clone has a handful of counts. The V gene is TRBV11-2, the J gene TRBJ1-6; TRBD1 matches 8 bases. The germline V gene has CDR1 SGHAT and CDR2 FQNNGV. The CDR3 covers 15 residues. Unmatched junction bases numbered 6, after V lost 3 bases and J lost 8 bases. The CDR3 region is CASSFTQGAYSPLHF. CDR3 nucleotide sequence: TGTGCCAGCAGCTTCACTCAGGGGGCTTATTCACCCCTCCACTTT.

The gene calls are TRBV7-2 and TRBJ2-7; D is perhaps TRBD1 (6 bases). Germline CDR1 reads SGHTA; CDR2 reads FQGNSA. Between the trimmed V and J ends, which lost 4 bases and 3 bases, there was a span of 13 bases. There are 14 residues in the CDR3. The CDR3: CASSWGTQNYEQYF. The DNA for the CDR3 is TGTGCCAGCAGCTGGGGGACACAGAACTACGAGCAGTACTTC.

This CDR3 reads CSALPGTLPDTQYF. The CDR3 DNA reads as TGCAGCGCCTTGCCGGGAACCCTCCCCGATACGCAGTATTTT. V usage is TRBV29-1 and J usage is TRBJ2-3; a possible D gene is TRBD2 (5 bases). CDR3 size: 14 residues. The ends were cut back, 7 bases at V and 6 bases at J, with 20 bases in the middle. CDR1 and CDR2 (germline): SQVTM, ANQGSEA.

The CDR3, as DNA: TGCAGCGTTGAAGATCTAAGGGAGGGTGCAGACAATGAGCAGTTCTTC. Its protein product is CSVEDLREGADNEQFF. The chain uses TRBV29-1 and TRBJ2-1; 7 nucleotides align to TRBD2. Trimming cost V 0 bases and J 5 bases; bases outside gene matches: 10. The length of the CDR3 is 16 residues. Germline-derived CDR1 and CDR2 are SQVTM and ANQGSEA.

The chain is built from TRBV9 and TRBJ2-2, with TRBD2 identical over 15 bases. CDR1 SGDLS and CDR2 YYNGEE come from the germline V gene. The CDR3 has 19 residues. J lost 0 bases, V lost 0 bases, and 3 bases had no gene match. In DNA form, the CDR3 reads TGTGCCAGCAGCGTAGACCGGACTAGCGGGGGGGCGAACACCGGGGAGCTGTTTTTT. It yields the protein CASSVDRTSGGANTGELFF.

The table lists this clone with many counts. The rearrangement joins TRBV5-1 to TRBJ1-2; D unresolved. Per germline, CDR1 SGHRS and CDR2 YFSETQ. CDR3 size: 16 residues. Deletions cut 2 bases from V and 4 bases from J, with 18 bases between. The CDR3 loop reads CASSFDGSGRSYGYTF. The CDR3 DNA follows: TGCGCCAGCAGCTTTGATGGTAGCGGGCGCAGCTATGGCTACACCTTC.

The chain has TRBV5-8 and TRBJ1-5; 7 nucleotides line up with TRBD1. V lost 2 bases to trimming and J lost 3 bases; unmatched junction nucleotides: 5. The CDR3 runs to 15 residues. Germline CDR1 SGHTS, CDR2 YDEGEE. DNA for the CDR3: TGTGCCAGCAGCTTATGGGACAGACTCAATCAGCCCCAGCATTTT. Protein: CASSLWDRLNQPQHF.

This clone was counted once. The chain has TRBV5-6 and TRBJ2-5; 11 bases agree with TRBD2. The V segment lost 3 bases and the J segment 4 bases; nucleotides outside the gene matches: 8. CDR1 SGHDT and CDR2 YYEEEE come from the germline V gene. This CDR3 has 16 amino acids. The CDR3, as DNA: TGTGCCAGCAGCTCAATAGCGGGGGGGAATATAGAGACCCAGTACTTC. Translating gives CASSSIAGGNIETQYF.

V is TRBV7-2 and J is TRBJ1-4, with 7 bases matching TRBD1. The CDR3 sequence is 15 residues long. CDR1 and CDR2 from the germline V gene are SGHTA and FQGNSA. V shed 5 bases and J 1 base; nucleotides not matched to a gene: 4. The CDR3 loop reads CASSPRQGTNEKLFF. In nucleotides, the CDR3 is TGTGCCAGCAGCCCGCGACAGGGAACTAATGAAAAACTGTTTTTT.

The chain joins TRBV15 to TRBJ2-7, with D perhaps matching TRBD2 (5 bases). The V end was cut by 3 bases, the J end by 7 bases, with 13 bases between. This CDR3 has 13 amino acids. Germline CDR1 is LNHNV and CDR2 is YYDKDF (reference sequence). The CDR3 region is CATSRTVTGEQYF. The CDR3 DNA is TGTGCCACCAGCAGGACGGTTACGGGGGAGCAGTACTTC.

The chain has TRBV6-6 and TRBJ1-1, with D unclear. CDR1 and CDR2 from the germline V gene are MNHNY and SVGAGI (reference sequence). V lost 5 bases, J lost 6 bases, and 13 bases lay in between. The CDR3 totals 13 residues. DNA for the CDR3: TGTGCCAGCAGTCCCCGGGAGATATCTGAAGCTTTCTTT. Translating it yields CASSPREISEAFF.

The chain is built from TRBV7-9 and TRBJ1-4; the D is unclear. Trimming took 5 bases from V and 6 from J, leaving 7 bases between them. Germline V CDR1 and CDR2: SEHNR, FQNEAQ (reference sequence). The CDR3 is 12 residues long. This CDR3 reads CASSPRYEKLFF. The CDR3 DNA follows: TGTGCCAGCAGCCCGCGGTATGAAAAACTGTTTTTT. The complete variable domain, with remaining parts taken from reference TRBV7-9 and TRBJ1-4, reads DTGVSQNPRHKITKRGQNVTFRCDPISEHNRLYWYRQTLGQGPEFLTYFQNEAQLEKSRLLSDRFSAERPKGSFSTLEIQRTEQGDSAMYLCASSPRYEKLFFGSGTQLSVL.

The chain uses TRBV7-2 and TRBJ2-4; tentative D call: TRBD2 (7 bases). Trimming cost V 3 bases and J 6 bases, with 15 bases left between them. The CDR3 contains 15 residues. Germline V gene sequence: CDR1 SGHTA, CDR2 FQGNSA. The CDR3 is CASSFRGGARNIQYF. The CDR3 DNA follows: TGTGCCAGCAGCTTCAGAGGGGGGGCTAGAAACATTCAGTACTTC.

Concerning this clone itself: Other DNA sequences in the same sample also yield this CDR3. V gene TRBV7-2 combines with J gene TRBJ2-7; D possibly corresponds to TRBD2 (5 bases). This CDR3 spans 13 amino acids. Germline V gene sequence: CDR1 SGHTA, CDR2 FQGNSA. V was cut by 6 bases and J by 2 bases, with 11 bases left in between. The CDR3 protein is CASREQTTYEQYF. The CDR3 bases are TGTGCCAGCAGGGAGCAGACTACCTACGAGCAGTACTTC.